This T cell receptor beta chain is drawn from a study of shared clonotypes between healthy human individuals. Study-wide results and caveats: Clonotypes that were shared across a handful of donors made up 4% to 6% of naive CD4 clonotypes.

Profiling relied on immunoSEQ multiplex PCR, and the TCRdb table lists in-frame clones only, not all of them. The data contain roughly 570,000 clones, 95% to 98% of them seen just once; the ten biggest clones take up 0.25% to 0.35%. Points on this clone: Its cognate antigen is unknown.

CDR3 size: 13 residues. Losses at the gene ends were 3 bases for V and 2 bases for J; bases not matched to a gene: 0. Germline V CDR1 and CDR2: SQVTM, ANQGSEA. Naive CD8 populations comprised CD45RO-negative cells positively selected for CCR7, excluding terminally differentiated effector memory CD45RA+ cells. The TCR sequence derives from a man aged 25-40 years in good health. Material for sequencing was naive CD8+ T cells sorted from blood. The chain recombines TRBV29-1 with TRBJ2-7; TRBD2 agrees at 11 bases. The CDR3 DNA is TGCAGCGTTGAGACTAGCGGGACCTACGAGCAGTACTTC. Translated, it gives CSVETSGTYEQYF.